This TCR beta chain was captured by sequencing in a study of blood T cell repertoires in COVID-19 (TCRdb year 2020). General notes on the study: Samples covering the acute and convalescent phases of COVID-19 were provided by collaborators in the United States, Italy and Spain. The material from the prospective study consisted of cDNA or gDNA derived from T cells, B-cell-depleted T cells, or PBMCs. Subjects who had been exposed to COVID-19, were actively infected with it, or had recovered from it provided the deeply sampled blood TCRbeta repertoires that made up the dataset. The repertoires were released in a freely available public database intended as a resource for research on the immune response to SARS-CoV-2. The samples were drawn from two sources: the first 160 participants of the ongoing ImmuneRACE study, and 950 to 1,500 subjects contributed by 6 global collaborators. A de-identified subject ID, COVID-19 status, age in years and sex were almost always included in the sample metadata. Where available, HLA class I and class II types were obtained from metadata supplied by the sample provider rather than from assay-based typing.

Regarding this clone: Its specific antigen is unknown. Nothing much larger sits one base from this clone, and base qualities are not available.

Collaborating institutions collected whole blood in K2EDTA tubes following their own protocols. For TCRbeta analysis, collaborator samples were shipped as frozen whole blood, as isolated PBMCs, or as DNA extracted from either sample type. What the work shows at the level of the full study, not this receptor alone: The quantity of clinical and demographic metadata differed by source and by participant and was supplied without curation.

TCRbeta CDR3 regions were amplified from genomic DNA using the immunoSEQ Assay, a bias-controlled multiplex PCR. Per the source publication's procedure: The number of nucleated cells in each sample was estimated by amplification of reference gene primers within the assay. To quantify the absolute abundance of each unique TCRbeta CDR3 rearrangement, sequence reads were collapsed and filtered. For each sample, productive Simpson clonality was calculated by taking the square root of Simpson's diversity index across productive rearrangements. The immuneACCESS repertoire file appears here via TCRdb, limited to in-frame rearrangements. These files lack a portion of the clones; in checked studies, under half of the deficit traces to unresolved V genes, and the cause of the others is not known. V, J and clone size derive from that table, while D and trimming were established from the DNA sequence. This sample comprises 150,000 to 180,000 clones, around 89% of them detected only once. The ten largest clonotypes hold 15% of the sample.

At the junction V is shortened by 5 bases and J by 7 bases; bases outside the gene matches: 12. From the cysteine up to the phenylalanine, the CDR3 has a length of 16 residues. Only the CDR3 part of the read is kept: 48 bases, read in frame from the first base. Reading the germline V gene gives CDR1 SGHAT and CDR2 FQNNGV. This clonotype was sampled from a woman aged 40 to 49 with acute or convalescent COVID-19. This chain is built from TRBV11-2 and TRBJ2-1; the central 9 bases match TRBD2. Sequencing was performed on peripheral blood. At the DNA level, the sequence is TGTGCCAGCAGCACGCGGGGGGGCCTTATTTCGAATGAGCAGTTCTTC. Its protein product is CASSTRGGLISNEQFF.